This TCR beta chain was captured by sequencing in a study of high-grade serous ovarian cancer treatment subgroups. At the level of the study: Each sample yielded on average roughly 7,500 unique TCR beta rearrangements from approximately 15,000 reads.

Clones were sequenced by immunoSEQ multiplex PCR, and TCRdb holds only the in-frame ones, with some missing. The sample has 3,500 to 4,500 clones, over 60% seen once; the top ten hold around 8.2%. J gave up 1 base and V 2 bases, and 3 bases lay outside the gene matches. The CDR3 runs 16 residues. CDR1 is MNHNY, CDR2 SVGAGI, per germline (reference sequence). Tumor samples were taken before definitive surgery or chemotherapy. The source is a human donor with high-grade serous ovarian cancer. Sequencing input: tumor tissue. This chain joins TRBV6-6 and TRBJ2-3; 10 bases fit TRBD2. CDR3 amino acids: CASSYGLAGGTDTQYF. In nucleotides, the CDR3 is TGTGCCAGCAGTTACGGCCTAGCGGGGGGCACAGATACGCAGTATTTT.